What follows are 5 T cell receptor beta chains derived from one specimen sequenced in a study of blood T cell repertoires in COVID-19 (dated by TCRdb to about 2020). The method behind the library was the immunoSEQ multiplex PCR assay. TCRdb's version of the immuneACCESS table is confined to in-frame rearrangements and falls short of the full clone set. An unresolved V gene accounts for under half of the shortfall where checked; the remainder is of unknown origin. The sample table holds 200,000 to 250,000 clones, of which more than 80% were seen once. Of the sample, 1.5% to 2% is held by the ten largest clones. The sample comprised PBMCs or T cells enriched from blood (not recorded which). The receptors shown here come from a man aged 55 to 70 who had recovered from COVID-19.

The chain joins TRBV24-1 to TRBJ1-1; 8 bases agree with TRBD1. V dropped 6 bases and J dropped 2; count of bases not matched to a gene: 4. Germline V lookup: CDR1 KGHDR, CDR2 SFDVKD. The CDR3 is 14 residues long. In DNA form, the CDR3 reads TGTGCCACCAGTTTTGACAGGGGAAACACTGAAGCTTTCTTT. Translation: CATSFDRGNTEAFF.

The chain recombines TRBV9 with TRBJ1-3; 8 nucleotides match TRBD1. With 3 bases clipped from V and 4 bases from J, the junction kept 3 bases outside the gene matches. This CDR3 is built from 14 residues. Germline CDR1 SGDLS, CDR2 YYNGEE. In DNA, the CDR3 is TGTGCCAGCAGCGCGACAGGGGACGGAAACACCATATATTTT. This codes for CASSATGDGNTIYF.

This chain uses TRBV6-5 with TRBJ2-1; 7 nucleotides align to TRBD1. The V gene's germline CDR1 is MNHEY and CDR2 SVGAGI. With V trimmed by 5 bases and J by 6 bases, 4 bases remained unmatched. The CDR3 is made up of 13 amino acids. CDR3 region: CASSKHRGNEQFF. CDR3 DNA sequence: TGTGCCAGCAGTAAACACAGGGGCAATGAGCAGTTCTTC.

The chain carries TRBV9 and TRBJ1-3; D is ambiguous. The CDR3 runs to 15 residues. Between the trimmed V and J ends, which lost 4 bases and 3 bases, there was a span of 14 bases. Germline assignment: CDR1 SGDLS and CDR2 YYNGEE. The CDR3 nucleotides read TGTGCCAGCAGCCCCCGGACCGGGAATGGAAACACCATATATTTT. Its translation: CASSPRTGNGNTIYF.

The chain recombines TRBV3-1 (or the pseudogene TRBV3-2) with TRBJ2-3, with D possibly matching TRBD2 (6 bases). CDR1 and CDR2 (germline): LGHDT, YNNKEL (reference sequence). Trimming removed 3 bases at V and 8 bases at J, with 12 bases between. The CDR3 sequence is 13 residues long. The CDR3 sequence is CASSHGRSGTQYF. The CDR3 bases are TGTGCCAGCAGCCACGGGAGAAGTGGTACGCAGTATTTT.